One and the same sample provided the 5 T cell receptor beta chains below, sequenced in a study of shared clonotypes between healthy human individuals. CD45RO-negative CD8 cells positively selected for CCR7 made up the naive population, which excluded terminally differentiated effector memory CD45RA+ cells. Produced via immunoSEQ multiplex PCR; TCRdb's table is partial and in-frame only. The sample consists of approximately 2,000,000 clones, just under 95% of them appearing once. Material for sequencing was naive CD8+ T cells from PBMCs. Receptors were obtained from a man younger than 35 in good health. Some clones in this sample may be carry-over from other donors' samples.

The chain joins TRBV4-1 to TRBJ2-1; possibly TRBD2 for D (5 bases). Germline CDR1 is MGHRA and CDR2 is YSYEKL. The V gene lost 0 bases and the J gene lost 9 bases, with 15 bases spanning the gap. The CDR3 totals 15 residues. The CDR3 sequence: CASSQDREPLSEQFF. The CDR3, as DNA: TGCGCCAGCAGCCAAGACCGGGAACCTTTGAGTGAGCAGTTCTTC.

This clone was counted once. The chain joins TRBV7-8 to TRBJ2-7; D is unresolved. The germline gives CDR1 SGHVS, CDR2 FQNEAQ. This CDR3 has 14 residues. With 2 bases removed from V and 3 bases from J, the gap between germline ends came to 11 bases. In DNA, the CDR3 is TGTGCCAGCAGCTTATCCGATGGACGCTACGAGCAGTACTTC. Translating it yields CASSLSDGRYEQYF.

The CDR3 loop is CASSELPGRNYGYTF. The CDR3 DNA follows: TGTGCCAGCAGTGAACTGCCGGGTAGGAACTATGGCTACACCTTC. This chain links TRBV6-1 with TRBJ1-2; unclear D gene. Germline V gene data show CDR1 as MNHNS and CDR2 as SASEGT. V lost 2 bases and J lost 2, with 12 bases in between. This CDR3 contains 15 residues.

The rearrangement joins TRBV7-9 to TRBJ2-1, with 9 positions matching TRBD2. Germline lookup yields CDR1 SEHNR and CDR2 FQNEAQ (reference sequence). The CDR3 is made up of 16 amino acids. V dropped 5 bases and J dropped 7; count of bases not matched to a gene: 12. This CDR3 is CASSRPGTSPGNEQFF. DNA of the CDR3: TGTGCCAGCAGCAGACCCGGGACTAGCCCTGGGAATGAGCAGTTCTTC.

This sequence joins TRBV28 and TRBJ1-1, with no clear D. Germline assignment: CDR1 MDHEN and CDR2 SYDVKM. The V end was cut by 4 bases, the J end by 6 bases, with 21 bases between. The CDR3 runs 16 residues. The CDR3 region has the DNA TGTGCCAGCAGTTCCCCTTTAGAGAGCCCTGACCCTGAAGCTTTCTTT. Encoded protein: CASSSPLESPDPEAFF. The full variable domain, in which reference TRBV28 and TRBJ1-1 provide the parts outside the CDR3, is DVKVTQSSRYLVKRTGEKVFLECVQDMDHENMFWYRQDPGLGLRLIYFSYDVKMKEKGDIPEGYSVSREKKERFSLILESASTNQTSMYLCASSSPLESPDPEAFFGQGTRLTVV.